Sequencing of this TCR beta chain was carried out in a study of regulatory T cells in long-lasting Graves disease. In building TCR beta libraries, iRepertoire HTBI primers were used together with Arm-PCR of CDR3 regions. TCRdb reprocessed the multiplex PCR reads via MiXCR and lists one record per CDR3 protein. Of about 470,000 distinct CDR3 sequences in the sample, roughly a fifth were seen once. The time point here: persistent/refractory GD, antithyroid drugs over 5 years with positive TRAb. Generation of the TCR library employed RNA extracted from PBMCs. This clonotype was observed a few times. Trimming left V 2 bases short and J 0 bases short, with 11 bases between. The CDR3 is made up of 15 amino acids. In germline, CDR1 is MNHEY, CDR2 SVGAGI.

The source of this sequence is a female donor with Graves disease. The gene calls are TRBV6-5 and TRBJ2-7, with no clear D. Sequenced here: peripheral blood mononuclear cells (PBMCs), sampled when the disease was refractory, from a patient treated with antithyroid drugs. CDR3 nucleotide sequence: TGTGCCAGCAGTTACCGAAGACCCAGCTCCTACGAGCAGTACTTC. Translated, it gives CASSYRRPSSYEQYF.